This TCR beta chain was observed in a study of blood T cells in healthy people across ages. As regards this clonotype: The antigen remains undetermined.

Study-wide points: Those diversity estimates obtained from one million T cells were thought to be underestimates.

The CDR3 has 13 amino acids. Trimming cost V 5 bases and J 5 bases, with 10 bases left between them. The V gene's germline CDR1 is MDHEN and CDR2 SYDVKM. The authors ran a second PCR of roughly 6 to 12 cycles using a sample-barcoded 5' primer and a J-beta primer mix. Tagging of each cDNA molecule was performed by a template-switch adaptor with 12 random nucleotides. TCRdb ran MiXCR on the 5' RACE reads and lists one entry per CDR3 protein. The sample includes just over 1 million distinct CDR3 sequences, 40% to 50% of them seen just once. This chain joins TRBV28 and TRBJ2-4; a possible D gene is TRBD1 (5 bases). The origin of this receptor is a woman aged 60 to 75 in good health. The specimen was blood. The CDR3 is CASSGAGQNIQYF. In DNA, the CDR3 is TGTGCCAGCAGTGGGGCAGGGCAAAACATTCAGTACTTC.